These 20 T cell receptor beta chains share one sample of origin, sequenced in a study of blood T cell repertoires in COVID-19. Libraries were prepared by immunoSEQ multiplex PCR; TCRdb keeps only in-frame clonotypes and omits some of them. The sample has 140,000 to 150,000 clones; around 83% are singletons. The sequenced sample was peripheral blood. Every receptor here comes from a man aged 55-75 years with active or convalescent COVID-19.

The CDR3 is CASSAHPDREYEQYV. CDR3 sequence (DNA): TGTGCCAGCAGCGCCCACCCGGACAGGGAATACGAGCAGTACGTC. The chain is built from TRBV7-2 and TRBJ2-7, with 8 bases fitting TRBD1. The germline CDR1 and CDR2 sequences are SGHTA and FQGNSA. Unmatched junction bases numbered 10, after V lost 5 bases and J lost 4 bases. The length of the CDR3 is 15 residues.

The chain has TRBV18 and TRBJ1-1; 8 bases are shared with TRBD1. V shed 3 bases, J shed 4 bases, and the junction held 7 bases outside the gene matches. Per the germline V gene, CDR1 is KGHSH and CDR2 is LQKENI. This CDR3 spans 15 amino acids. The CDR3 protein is CASSPLDRGGTEAFF. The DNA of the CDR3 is TGTGCCAGCTCACCCTTAGACAGGGGTGGCACTGAAGCTTTCTTT.

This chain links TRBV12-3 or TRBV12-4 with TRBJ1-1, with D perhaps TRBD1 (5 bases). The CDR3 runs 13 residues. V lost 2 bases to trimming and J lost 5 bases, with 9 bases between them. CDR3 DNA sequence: TGTGCCAGCAGTTTAAGGGGACTAACTGAAGCTTTCTTT. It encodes CASSLRGLTEAFF.

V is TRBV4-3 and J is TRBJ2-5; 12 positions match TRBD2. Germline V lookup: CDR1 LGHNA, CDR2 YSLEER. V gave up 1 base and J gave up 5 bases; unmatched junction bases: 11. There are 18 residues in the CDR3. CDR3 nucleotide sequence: TGCGCCAGCAGCCAAGGACTAGCGGGGGCCCAACCTAGGGAGACCCAGTACTTC. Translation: CASSQGLAGAQPRETQYF.

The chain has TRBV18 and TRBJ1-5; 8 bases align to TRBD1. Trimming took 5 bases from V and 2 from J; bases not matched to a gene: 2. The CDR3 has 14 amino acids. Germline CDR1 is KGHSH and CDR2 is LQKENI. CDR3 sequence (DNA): TGTGCCAGCTCATCGACAGGGGGCAATCAGCCCCAGCATTTT. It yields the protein CASSSTGGNQPQHF.

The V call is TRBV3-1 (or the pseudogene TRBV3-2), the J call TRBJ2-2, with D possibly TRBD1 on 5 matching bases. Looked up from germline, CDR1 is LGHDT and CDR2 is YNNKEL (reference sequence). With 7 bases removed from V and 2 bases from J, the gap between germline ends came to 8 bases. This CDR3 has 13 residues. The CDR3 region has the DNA TGTGCCAGCATAGGGGTAAACACCGGGGAGCTGTTTTTT. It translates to CASIGVNTGELFF.

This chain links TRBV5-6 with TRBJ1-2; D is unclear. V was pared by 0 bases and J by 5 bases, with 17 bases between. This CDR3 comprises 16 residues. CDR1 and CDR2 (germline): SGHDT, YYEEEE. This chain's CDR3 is CASSLAESTPWYGYTF. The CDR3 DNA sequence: TGTGCCAGCAGCTTGGCGGAGAGTACTCCGTGGTATGGCTACACCTTC.

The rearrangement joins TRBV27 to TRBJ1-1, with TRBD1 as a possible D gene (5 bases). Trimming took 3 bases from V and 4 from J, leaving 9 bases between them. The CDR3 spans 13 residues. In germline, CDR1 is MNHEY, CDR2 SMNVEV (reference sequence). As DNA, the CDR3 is TGTGCCAGCAGTTTTCGCAGGGTCACTGAAGCTTTCTTT. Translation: CASSFRRVTEAFF.

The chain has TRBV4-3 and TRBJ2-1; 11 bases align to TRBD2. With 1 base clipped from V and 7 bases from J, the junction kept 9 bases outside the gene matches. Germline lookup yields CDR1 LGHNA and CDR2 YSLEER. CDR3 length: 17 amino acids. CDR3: CASSQAVSGRAGNEQFF. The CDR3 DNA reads TGCGCCAGCAGCCAAGCGGTTAGCGGGAGGGCTGGGAATGAGCAGTTCTTC.

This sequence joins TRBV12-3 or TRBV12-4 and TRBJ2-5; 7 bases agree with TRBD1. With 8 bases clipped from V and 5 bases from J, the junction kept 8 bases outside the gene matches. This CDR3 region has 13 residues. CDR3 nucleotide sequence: TGTGCCAGCGGCCAGACAGGGATGGAGACCCAGTACTTC. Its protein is CASGQTGMETQYF.

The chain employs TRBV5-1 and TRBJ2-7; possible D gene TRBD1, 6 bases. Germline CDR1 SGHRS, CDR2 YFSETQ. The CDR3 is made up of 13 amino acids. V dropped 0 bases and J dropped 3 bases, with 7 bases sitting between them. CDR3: CASSLDRVYEQYF. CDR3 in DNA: TGCGCCAGCAGCTTGGACAGGGTCTACGAGCAGTACTTC.

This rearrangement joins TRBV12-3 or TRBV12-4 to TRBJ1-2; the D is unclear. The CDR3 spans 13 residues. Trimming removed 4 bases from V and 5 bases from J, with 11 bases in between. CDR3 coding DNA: TGTGCCAGCAGTTCTGAGCTATGGTATGGCTACACCTTC. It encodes CASSSELWYGYTF.

CDR3 nucleotides: TGTGCCAGCGGCAGACGGACAGGATACCAAGAGACCCAGTACTTC. Its protein is CASGRRTGYQETQYF. The chain combines TRBV2 with TRBJ2-5; the match to TRBD1 covers 7 bases. V lost 8 bases to trimming and J lost 0 bases; unmatched junction nucleotides: 9. CDR1 is SNHLY and CDR2 is FYNNEI in the germline V gene. The CDR3 length is 15 residues.

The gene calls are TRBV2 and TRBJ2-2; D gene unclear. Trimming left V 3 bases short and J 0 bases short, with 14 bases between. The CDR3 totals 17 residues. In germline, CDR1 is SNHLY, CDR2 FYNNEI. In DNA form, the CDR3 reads TGTGCCAGCAGTGACTTCAGGAATATCGCGAACACCGGGGAGCTGTTTTTT. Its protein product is CASSDFRNIANTGELFF.

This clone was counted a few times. The DNA for the CDR3 is TGTGCCAGCAGCCCTAGCGGGGTGCCTTCCTACGAGCAGTACTTC. Translation gives CASSPSGVPSYEQYF. The gene calls are TRBV7-2 and TRBJ2-7; the match to TRBD2 covers 9 bases. CDR1 and CDR2 (germline): SGHTA, FQGNSA. The CDR3 is 15 residues long. V dropped 5 bases and J dropped 1; count of bases not matched to a gene: 6.

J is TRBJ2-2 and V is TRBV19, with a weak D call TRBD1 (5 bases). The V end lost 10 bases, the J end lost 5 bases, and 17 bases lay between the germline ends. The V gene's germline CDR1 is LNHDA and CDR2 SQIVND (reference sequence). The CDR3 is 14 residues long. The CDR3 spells CATQAAGWTGELFF. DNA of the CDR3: TGTGCCACACAGGCGGCAGGGTGGACCGGGGAGCTGTTTTTT. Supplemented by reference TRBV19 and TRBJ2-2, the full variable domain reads DGGITQSPKYLFRKEGQNVTLSCEQNLNHDAMYWYRQDPGQGLRLIYYSQIVNDFQKGDIAEGYSVSREKKESFPLTVTSAQKNPTAFYLCATQAAGWTGELFFGEGSRLTVL.

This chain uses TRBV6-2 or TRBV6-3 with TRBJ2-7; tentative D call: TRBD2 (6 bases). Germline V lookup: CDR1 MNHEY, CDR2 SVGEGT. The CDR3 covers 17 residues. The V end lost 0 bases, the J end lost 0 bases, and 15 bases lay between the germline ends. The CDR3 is CASSYSIGGLSSYEQYF. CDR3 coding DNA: TGTGCCAGCAGTTACTCGATTGGGGGGTTGAGCTCCTACGAGCAGTACTTC.

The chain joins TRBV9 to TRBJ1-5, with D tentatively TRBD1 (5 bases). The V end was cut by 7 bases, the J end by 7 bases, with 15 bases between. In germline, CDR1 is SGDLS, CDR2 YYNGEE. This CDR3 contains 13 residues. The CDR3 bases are TGTGCCAGCGGGACTGATTTCGGCCAGCCCCAGCATTTT. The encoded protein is CASGTDFGQPQHF.

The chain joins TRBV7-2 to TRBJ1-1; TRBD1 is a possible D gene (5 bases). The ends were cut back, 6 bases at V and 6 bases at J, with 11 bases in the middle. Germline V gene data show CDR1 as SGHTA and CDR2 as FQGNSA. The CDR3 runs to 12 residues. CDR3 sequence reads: CASRPAGPEAFF. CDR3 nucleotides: TGTGCCAGCAGACCAGCGGGACCTGAAGCTTTCTTT. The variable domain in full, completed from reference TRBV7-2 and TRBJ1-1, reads GAGVSQSPSNKVTEKGKDVELRCDPISGHTALYWYRQSLGQGLEFLIYFQGNSAPDKSGLPSDRFSAERTGGSVSTLTIQRTQQEDSAVYLCASRPAGPEAFFGQGTRLTVV.

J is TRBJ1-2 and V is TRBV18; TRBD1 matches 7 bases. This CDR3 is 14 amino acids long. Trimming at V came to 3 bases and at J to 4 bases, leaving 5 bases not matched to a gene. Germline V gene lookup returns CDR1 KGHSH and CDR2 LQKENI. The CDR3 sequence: CASSPLGQTYGYTF. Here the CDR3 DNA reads TGTGCCAGCTCACCGCTGGGACAGACCTATGGCTACACCTTC.